These 9 T cell receptor beta chains were sequenced from one sample in a study of cytomegalovirus exposure and HLA in healthy donors. Use of 60 Vbeta and 13 Jbeta primers characterized the PCR. Only in-frame clones appear in the TCRdb table, and some are missing; sequencing was by immunoSEQ multiplex PCR. This table holds about 100,000 clones, around 69% found once. Specimen: PBMCs. All receptors derive from a man younger than 30 in good health and CMV-seronegative.

This clone is a singleton in its sample. The rearrangement links TRBV18 to TRBJ1-5; no clear D gene. The V gene lost 2 bases and the J gene lost 10 bases, with 12 bases spanning the gap. CDR3 length equals 13 residues. In germline, CDR1 is KGHSH, CDR2 LQKENI. The CDR3, as DNA: TGTGCCAGCTCACCAGAGGTAAGCGGACCCCAGCATTTT. Protein sequence: CASSPEVSGPQHF.

CDR3 sequence reads: CASSGGQGLISTNEKLFF. CDR3 coding DNA: TGTGCCAGCAGCGGGGGACAGGGCTTGATTTCAACTAATGAAAAACTGTTTTTT. The chain joins TRBV7-9 to TRBJ1-4, with 9 bases aligning to TRBD1. The germline gives CDR1 SEHNR, CDR2 FQNEAQ (reference sequence). V lost 5 bases to trimming and J lost 0 bases; unmatched junction nucleotides: 10. This CDR3 has 18 residues.

This sequence joins TRBV9 and TRBJ1-3, with D hard to call. V lost 4 bases, J lost 6 bases, and 11 bases lay in between. Germline loops: CDR1 SGDLS, CDR2 YYNGEE. The CDR3 has 13 residues. The CDR3 sequence: CASSPGRQNTIYF. The CDR3 nucleotides are TGTGCCAGCAGCCCCGGGAGGCAAAACACCATATATTTT. Looking up the rest from reference TRBV9 and TRBJ1-3 gives the full variable domain: DSGVTQTPKHLITATGQRVTLRCSPRSGDLSVYWYQQSLDQGLQFLIQYYNGEERAKGNILERFSAQQFPDLHSELNLSSLELGDSALYFCASSPGRQNTIYFGEGSWLTVV.

The rearrangement joins TRBV9 to TRBJ2-1; 8 nucleotides align to TRBD1. The ends lost 4 bases at V and 0 bases at J; junction bases unmatched: 3. CDR3 length: 15 residues. From germline, CDR1 is SGDLS and CDR2 YYNGEE. The CDR3 bases are TGTGCCAGCAGCCCTACAGGGGGCTCCTACAATGAGCAGTTCTTC. Amino acids: CASSPTGGSYNEQFF.

This clone was counted only a few times. The junction departs from germline at one end; a sequencing error may be responsible. The V call is TRBV9, the J call TRBJ2-7; the match to TRBD1 covers 7 bases. The CDR3 is 12 amino acids. Germline CDR1 SGDLS, CDR2 YYNGEE. The CDR3 is CASSSRTGEKYF. The DNA for the CDR3 is TGTGCCAGCAGCTCCCGGACAGGCGAGAAGTACTTC.

The chain recombines TRBV6-5 with TRBJ2-7; D unresolved. Trimming took off 0 bases at V and 0 bases at J, with 9 bases between the two ends. This CDR3 has 15 residues. Germline loops: CDR1 MNHEY, CDR2 SVGAGI. In DNA form, the CDR3 reads TGTGCCAGCAGTTACTCACAGAATCCCTCCTACGAGCAGTACTTC. Protein: CASSYSQNPSYEQYF.

This clone was observed once. One end of the junction is discordant with germline, which a read error may explain. V gene TRBV5-1 combines with J gene TRBJ1-2, with TRBD1 identical over 8 bases. The CDR3 extends over 15 amino acids. Germline lookup yields CDR1 SGHRS and CDR2 YFSETQ. The CDR3 spells CASSVDRASSYGYPF. CDR3 in DNA: TGCGCCAGCAGCGTGGACAGGGCTTCCTCCTATGGCTACCCCTTC.

The chain uses TRBV9 and TRBJ1-4, with 8 bases that match TRBD1. The germline gives CDR1 SGDLS, CDR2 YYNGEE. CDR3 length: 14 amino acids. V lost 1 base, J lost 7 bases, and 3 bases stayed unmatched. The CDR3 nucleotides are TGTGCCAGCAGCGTACAGGGGGCCGGTGAAAAACTGTTTTTT. Translated, it gives CASSVQGAGEKLFF. The full variable domain, its missing parts supplied by reference TRBV9 and TRBJ1-4, is DSGVTQTPKHLITATGQRVTLRCSPRSGDLSVYWYQQSLDQGLQFLIQYYNGEERAKGNILERFSAQQFPDLHSELNLSSLELGDSALYFCASSVQGAGEKLFFGSGTQLSVL.

The CDR3 protein is CASSQGSRGDNEKLFF. The CDR3 region has the DNA TGCGCCAGCAGCCAAGGAAGCAGGGGCGATAATGAAAAACTGTTTTTT. The chain couples TRBV4-3 to TRBJ1-4; maybe TRBD1 (6 bases). V was clipped by 1 base and J by 4 bases, with 13 bases between them. Germline values: CDR1 LGHNA, CDR2 YSLEER. The length of the CDR3 is 16 residues.